Shown below are 25 T cell receptor beta chains from a single sample sequenced in a study of cytomegalovirus exposure and HLA in healthy donors. In the PCR, 60 Vbeta and 13 Jbeta primers were used. Sequenced by immunoSEQ multiplex PCR; TCRdb stores in-frame clones only, minus some. The table shows a few hundred thousand clones, with about three quarters occurring only once. Material for sequencing was PBMCs. These receptor sequences come from a woman aged 55-70 years in good health and CMV-seropositive.

There are a few counts of this clone. This rearrangement joins TRBV7-9 to TRBJ1-4, with D unclear. The V gene lost 3 bases and the J gene lost 6 bases, with 2 bases spanning the gap. Germline V gene sequence: CDR1 SEHNR, CDR2 FQNEAQ (reference sequence). The CDR3 spans 11 residues. CDR3: CASSFDEKLFF. The CDR3 DNA follows: TGTGCCAGCAGCTTCGATGAAAAACTGTTTTTT.

The chain links TRBV27 to TRBJ1-5; D is ambiguous. CDR1 is MNHEY and CDR2 is SMNVEV in the germline V gene (reference sequence). This CDR3 comprises 16 residues. Trimming removed 1 base from V and 2 bases from J, with 12 bases in between. This CDR3 is CASSLFSVQGNQPQHF. The CDR3 bases are TGTGCCAGCAGTTTATTCTCCGTTCAGGGCAATCAGCCCCAGCATTTT.

The J gene is TRBJ2-7, the V gene TRBV6-1; 8 positions match TRBD1. After removal of 2 bases from V and 4 bases from J, the junction contained 7 bases not matched to a gene. The CDR3 is made up of 15 amino acids. Germline V CDR1 and CDR2: MNHNS, SASEGT. CDR3 protein: CASSEQGAVGYEQYF. The CDR3 DNA reads as TGTGCCAGCAGTGAACAGGGGGCAGTTGGGTACGAGCAGTACTTC.

V is TRBV6-5 and J is TRBJ2-7; no clear D gene. V gave up 3 bases and J gave up 2 bases, with 17 bases separating them. Per the germline V gene, CDR1 is MNHEY and CDR2 is SVGAGI. The CDR3 consists of 16 residues. The CDR3 nucleotides are TGTGCCAGCAGTTATTTAACGACTTCCCAGCCCTACGAGCAGTACTTC. It translates to CASSYLTTSQPYEQYF.

This sequence joins TRBV5-1 and TRBJ2-1; TRBD2 matches 10 bases. The length of the CDR3 is 15 residues. The trim removed 4 bases at V and 12 bases at J, leaving 13 bases unmatched. CDR1 and CDR2 from the germline V gene are SGHRS and YFSETQ. The CDR3 protein is CASSPRGLAGALQFF. The CDR3 region has the DNA TGCGCCAGCAGCCCCCGTGGGCTAGCGGGAGCTTTGCAGTTCTTC.

The CDR3 sequence: CASRSTGTGGSSGYTF. DNA for the CDR3: TGTGCCAGCCGATCAACCGGGACAGGGGGCTCTTCTGGCTACACCTTC. The chain employs TRBV28 and TRBJ1-2; the match to TRBD1 covers 12 bases. In germline, CDR1 is MDHEN, CDR2 SYDVKM. CDR3 length: 16 residues. V shed 8 bases and J 7 bases; nucleotides not matched to a gene: 14.

V is TRBV6-1 and J is TRBJ2-7; possibly TRBD1 for D (5 bases). Germline CDR1 reads MNHNS; CDR2 reads SASEGT. CDR3 length equals 15 residues. V was clipped by 2 bases and J by 1 base, with 12 bases between them. CDR3 coding DNA: TGTGCCAGCAGTGAATCCCACAGGCCGTCCTACGAGCAGTACTTC. Translation gives CASSESHRPSYEQYF.

Only a few counts were recorded for this clone. This chain connects TRBV10-3 to TRBJ1-5; TRBD1 agrees at 8 bases. With 0 bases clipped from V and 7 bases from J, the junction kept 2 bases outside the gene matches. Germline V gene data show CDR1 as ENHRY and CDR2 as SYGVKD. The CDR3 is 14 amino acids. DNA of the CDR3: TGTGCCATCAGTGAGTCGACAGGGGACCAGCCCCAGCATTTT. Encoded protein: CAISESTGDQPQHF.

J is TRBJ2-5 and V is TRBV6-6, with 7 nucleotides matching TRBD1. CDR3 length equals 14 residues. V lost 7 bases to trimming and J lost 2 bases; unmatched junction nucleotides: 7. Germline CDR1 MNHNY, CDR2 SVGAGI (reference sequence). The chain's CDR3 is CASNLQGLQETQYF. CDR3 sequence (DNA): TGTGCCAGCAACCTACAGGGGTTGCAAGAGACCCAGTACTTC.

CDR3 protein: CASSLSHEQYF. In DNA, the CDR3 is TGTGCCAGCAGCTTAAGCCACGAGCAGTACTTC. V usage is TRBV5-5 and J usage is TRBJ2-5; D remains ambiguous. The J call could be wrong; TRBJ2-7 is a better fit for the DNA end. The CDR3 is 11 residues long. CDR1 and CDR2 from the germline V gene are SGHKS and YYEKEE (reference sequence).

This clone was counted a single time. The chain combines TRBV29-1 with TRBJ1-1; 7 bases are shared with TRBD1. Germline V gives CDR1 SQVTM, CDR2 ANQGSEA. J gave up 1 base and V 6 bases, and 8 bases lay outside the gene matches. This CDR3 has 14 residues. CDR3 loop: CSVQKGAGNTEAFF. In nucleotides, the CDR3 is TGCAGCGTGCAAAAGGGGGCTGGGAACACTGAAGCTTTCTTT. The full variable domain, in which reference TRBV29-1 and TRBJ1-1 provide the parts outside the CDR3, is SAVISQKPSRDICQRGTSLTIQCQVDSQVTMMFWYRQQPGQSLTLIATANQGSEATYESGFVIDKFPISRPNLTFSTLTVSNMSPEDSSIYLCSVQKGAGNTEAFFGQGTRLTVV.

V gene TRBV7-9 combines with J gene TRBJ2-7; D unclear. CDR1 is SEHNR, CDR2 FQNEAQ, per germline (reference sequence). Trimming left V 3 bases short and J 9 bases short, with 9 bases between. There are 11 residues in the CDR3. This CDR3 reads CASSLQFVQYF. CDR3 sequence (DNA): TGTGCCAGCAGCTTGCAGTTTGTGCAGTACTTC.

The chain combines TRBV5-1 with TRBJ2-1, with D tentatively TRBD1 (6 bases). V was clipped by 2 bases and J by 0 bases, with 9 bases between them. The CDR3 spans 15 residues. Germline-derived CDR1 and CDR2 are SGHRS and YFSETQ. The CDR3 region has the DNA TGCGCCAGCAGCTTTGGACAGACCTCCTACAATGAGCAGTTCTTC. Protein sequence: CASSFGQTSYNEQFF.

The chain recombines TRBV15 with TRBJ2-7; TRBD1 aligns across 9 bases. The V segment lost 5 bases and the J segment 7 bases; nucleotides outside the gene matches: 9. Germline loops: CDR1 LNHNV, CDR2 YYDKDF (reference sequence). The CDR3 is made up of 14 amino acids. CDR3 loop: CATSAPQGAREQYF. The CDR3 region has the DNA TGTGCCACCAGCGCCCCACAGGGGGCGAGGGAGCAGTACTTC.

This chain links TRBV19 with TRBJ2-5; TRBD2 agrees at 8 bases. This CDR3 region has 14 residues. After removal of 6 bases from V and 4 bases from J, the junction contained 7 bases not matched to a gene. Germline assignment: CDR1 LNHDA and CDR2 SQIVND (reference sequence). The CDR3 nucleotides read TGTGCCAGTAGAACACGGAGCGGGGGAGAGACCCAGTACTTC. This encodes CASRTRSGGETQYF. The whole variable domain, filled in from reference TRBV19 and TRBJ2-5, reads DGGITQSPKYLFRKEGQNVTLSCEQNLNHDAMYWYRQDPGQGLRLIYYSQIVNDFQKGDIAEGYSVSREKKESFPLTVTSAQKNPTAFYLCASRTRSGGETQYFGPGTRLLVL.

The chain carries TRBV20-1 and TRBJ1-2; possible D gene TRBD1, 6 bases. CDR3 length: 11 residues. Trimming removed 4 bases at V and 5 bases at J, with 8 bases between. Looked up from germline, CDR1 is DFQATT and CDR2 is SNEGSKA (reference sequence). The chain's CDR3 is CSAKDSYGYTF. In DNA, the CDR3 is TGCAGTGCTAAGGACAGTTATGGCTACACCTTC.

The CDR3 reads CASSLWGEGTGELFF. CDR3 DNA: TGCGCCAGCAGCTTGTGGGGGGAAGGCACCGGGGAGCTGTTTTTT. J is TRBJ1-3 and V is TRBV5-1; D might be TRBD2 (6 bases). The J call may be mistaken, given a closer DNA end match to TRBJ2-2. The CDR3 totals 15 residues. Germline values: CDR1 SGHRS, CDR2 YFSETQ.

In this sample, this clone turned up a few times. DNA of the CDR3: TGTGCCAGCAGCGCGTCGGGGGGGTCGACCGGCGAGCAGTACTTC. Its protein product is CASSASGGSTGEQYF. The chain recombines TRBV9 with TRBJ2-7, with 8 bases identical to TRBD2. The junction had 11 bases not matched to a gene; V was cut back by 3 bases and J by 6 bases. In germline, CDR1 is SGDLS, CDR2 YYNGEE. The CDR3 runs to 15 residues.

This clone was recorded a few times. The chain is built from TRBV18 and TRBJ1-6, with a weak D call TRBD1 (5 bases). Germline values: CDR1 KGHSH, CDR2 LQKENI. This CDR3 region has 15 residues. Trimming shortened V by 0 bases and J by 13 bases, and 16 bases separated the two germline ends. The CDR3 sequence is CASSPPGREVSPLHF. The CDR3 DNA sequence: TGTGCCAGCTCACCACCCGGCAGGGAGGTATCGCCCCTCCACTTT.

J is TRBJ2-7 and V is TRBV28; 8 bases are shared with TRBD1. Germline loops: CDR1 MDHEN, CDR2 SYDVKM. CDR3 length equals 16 residues. Unmatched junction bases numbered 14, after V lost 6 bases and J lost 4 bases. The CDR3 spells CASSPPRWTGTYEQYF. The DNA for the CDR3 is TGTGCCAGCAGCCCGCCTAGGTGGACAGGGACGTACGAGCAGTACTTC.

V and J are TRBV5-1 and TRBJ2-3; perhaps TRBD1 as D (6 bases). The CDR3 consists of 16 residues. Trimming pared 4 bases from V and 3 bases from J, leaving 18 bases between. CDR1 SGHRS and CDR2 YFSETQ come from the germline V gene. The CDR3 coding sequence is TGCGCCAGCAGCGCCGGTGCCAGGGGTGGAACAGATACGCAGTATTTT. Protein sequence: CASSAGARGGTDTQYF.

The gene calls are TRBV25-1 and TRBJ2-5; D gene ambiguous. The J call may be incorrect, as the DNA end agrees better with TRBJ2-7. The CDR3 runs to 12 residues. Germline V lookup: CDR1 MGHDK, CDR2 SYGVNS. The CDR3 nucleotides are TGTGCCAGCAGTGAAGTGCGACACGAGCAGTACTTC. This translates into CASSEVRHEQYF.

CDR3 sequence (DNA): TGTGCCAGCGGGACAGCTAACACCGGGGAGCTGTTTTTT. Encoded protein: CASGTANTGELFF. The chain carries TRBV9 and TRBJ2-2, with TRBD1 matching 7 bases. The CDR3 is 13 residues long. Germline CDR1 and CDR2: SGDLS and YYNGEE. Germline trimming cut 7 bases from V and 2 bases from J; bases unmatched to any gene: 2.

The CDR3 is CAISPGTGLGTEAFF. The DNA for the CDR3 is TGTGCCATTTCCCCCGGGACAGGGTTGGGGACTGAAGCTTTCTTT. The chain couples TRBV10-3 to TRBJ1-1, with 9 bases that match TRBD1. This CDR3 comprises 15 residues. The V gene's germline CDR1 is ENHRY and CDR2 SYGVKD. V lost 9 bases and J lost 5; bases outside the gene matches: 13.

V usage is TRBV2 and J usage is TRBJ2-7, with 11 bases matching TRBD1. The CDR3 consists of 14 residues. The germline V gene has CDR1 SNHLY and CDR2 FYNNEI. The junction had 3 bases not matched to a gene; V was cut back by 6 bases and J by 2 bases. CDR3 sequence: CASRGTGGTYEQYF. The CDR3 DNA reads as TGTGCCAGCAGAGGGACAGGGGGAACCTACGAGCAGTACTTC. The variable domain in full, with the rest retrieved from reference TRBV2 and TRBJ2-7, is EPEVTQTPSHQVTQMGQEVILRCVPISNHLYFYWYRQILGQKVEFLVSFYNNEISEKSEIFDDQFSVERPDGSNFTLKIRSTKLEDSAMYFCASRGTGGTYEQYFGPGTRLTVT.